A single sample is the source of the 16 T cell receptor beta chains below, sequenced in a study of multiple sclerosis patients with progressive multifocal leukoencephalopathy. Described time point: before natalizumab initiation. Some clones are missing from TCRdb's copy, which holds only in-frame ones; the method was immunoSEQ multiplex PCR. Seen here are under 40,000 clones, 70% to 90% observed once, and the top ten hold over 1.3%. The specimen was PBMCs. The source of these receptors is a human donor with multiple sclerosis.

This chain connects TRBV9 to TRBJ2-7; 8 nucleotides agree with TRBD2. The CDR3 is 15 amino acids. Per the germline V gene, CDR1 is SGDLS and CDR2 is YYNGEE. The V and J ends lost 2 bases and 5 bases, in that order; junction bases with no gene match: 9. In DNA form, the CDR3 reads TGTGCCAGCAGCGTGGACAGCGGGAGTAGCAACGAGCAGTACTTC. Its protein product is CASSVDSGSSNEQYF.

V gene TRBV5-1 combines with J gene TRBJ2-2; TRBD2 agrees at 8 bases. The CDR3 extends over 16 amino acids. Germline-derived CDR1 and CDR2 are SGHRS and YFSETQ. The trim removed 2 bases at V and 4 bases at J, leaving 7 bases unmatched. In DNA, the CDR3 is TGCGCCAGCAGCTTTGCATCGGGAGGGCGCACCGGGGAGCTGTTTTTT. Residues: CASSFASGGRTGELFF.

The gene calls are TRBV12-2 and TRBJ2-7. TRBV12-2 counts as a pseudogene. The CDR3 is 14 amino acids. The CDR3 DNA reads as TGTGCAAGTCGCTTACGGTCGGCTCTCTACGAGCAGTACTTC. Encoded protein: CASRLRSALYEQYF.

The chain employs TRBV10-1 and TRBJ2-1, with 8 bases identical to TRBD2. Per germline, CDR1 WNHNN and CDR2 SYGVQD (reference sequence). V was clipped by 6 bases and J by 10 bases; unmatched bases: 11. CDR3 size: 14 residues. The CDR3 sequence is CASSDYRRTSEQFF. Written as DNA, the CDR3 is TGCGCCAGCAGCGACTACCGACGGACTAGCGAGCAGTTCTTC.

V usage is TRBV25-1 and J usage is TRBJ2-5; D unresolved. From germline, CDR1 is MGHDK and CDR2 SYGVNS. V was shortened by 3 bases and J by 6 bases, with 11 bases between the two germline ends. CDR3 length: 13 residues. CDR3 protein: CASSDEGWKTQYF. Here the CDR3 DNA reads TGTGCCAGCAGTGACGAAGGCTGGAAGACCCAGTACTTC.

This clone showed up just once. V and J are TRBV7-2 and TRBJ2-2; 15 nucleotides line up with TRBD2. The germline gives CDR1 SGHTA, CDR2 FQGNSA. This CDR3 comprises 19 residues. Trimming took 1 base from V and 1 from J; bases not matched to a gene: 4. The DNA of the CDR3 is TGTGCCAGCAGCTTAGTAGGGGGACTAGCGGGAGGGAACACCGGGGAGCTGTTTTTT. Translating it yields CASSLVGGLAGGNTGELFF.

The rearrangement links TRBV19 to TRBJ2-4; TRBD1 matches at 12 bases. CDR3 size: 16 residues. V gave up 5 bases and J gave up 2 bases; unmatched junction bases: 4. The germline V gene has CDR1 LNHDA and CDR2 SQIVND (reference sequence). This CDR3 reads CASSWGQGATKNIQYF. The CDR3 coding sequence is TGTGCCAGTAGTTGGGGACAGGGGGCAACCAAAAACATTCAGTACTTC.

The CDR3 DNA is TGTGCCAGCAGCTTGGACAGGGTCGGACAGGCCCAGCATTTT. The encoded protein is CASSLDRVGQAQHF. The rearrangement joins TRBV11-2 to TRBJ1-5; TRBD1 agrees at 8 bases. Per the germline V gene, CDR1 is SGHAT and CDR2 is FQNNGV. After removal of 3 bases from V and 11 bases from J, the junction contained 9 bases not matched to a gene. The CDR3 contains 14 residues.

About this clone itself: The junction departs from the called germline gene at one end, perhaps through a read error. This sample also contains other DNA sequences that code for the same CDR3. The rearrangement joins TRBV5-1 to TRBJ2-7; TRBD1 aligns across 8 bases. The germline CDR1 and CDR2 sequences are SGHRS and YFSETQ. This CDR3 region has 16 residues. CDR3 nucleotides: TGCGCTAGCAGCTTGGATGTCGGACAGGGTGTCTACGAGCAGTACTTC. Translated, it gives CASSLDVGQGVYEQYF.

The rearrangement joins TRBV2 to TRBJ2-2, with D maybe TRBD2 (6 bases). V shed 4 bases and J shed 2 bases, with 11 bases lying between them. Germline lookup yields CDR1 SNHLY and CDR2 FYNNEI. The CDR3 has 15 amino acids. The DNA for the CDR3 is TGTGCCAGCAGTGTCGGCGGGACCAACACCGGGGAGCTGTTTTTT. This encodes CASSVGGTNTGELFF.

The V call is TRBV9, the J call TRBJ2-5; D tentatively fits TRBD1 or TRBD2 (6 bases each). The CDR3 loop spans 15 amino acids. Germline loops: CDR1 SGDLS, CDR2 YYNGEE. The germline V and J ends were trimmed by 3 bases and 11 bases, with 23 bases remaining between them. The CDR3 loop reads CASSAGGTREGEQYF. In nucleotides, the CDR3 is TGTGCCAGCAGCGCCGGAGGGACGCGTGAGGGGGAGCAGTACTTC.

The table lists this clone with a count of one. At one boundary the junction diverges from the germline segment, which might be a read error. The CDR3 sequence: CARSLGGTGSSYEQYF. Written as DNA, the CDR3 is TGCGCCCGCAGCTTGGGGGGGACAGGAAGCTCCTACGAGCAGTACTTC. The chain has TRBV5-1 and TRBJ2-7; possible D gene TRBD1, 8 bases. CDR3 length: 16 amino acids. Germline CDR1 and CDR2: SGHRS and YFSETQ.

The chain employs TRBV14 and TRBJ1-1; the D gene is possibly TRBD1 (6 bases). CDR3 size: 19 residues. Germline V gene sequence: CDR1 SGHDN, CDR2 FVKESK. V was shortened by 0 bases and J by 1 base, with 21 bases between the two germline ends. The CDR3 loop is CASSQDRDPLGGPNTEAFF. The CDR3 DNA sequence: TGTGCCAGCAGCCAAGATCGGGACCCACTGGGGGGCCCGAACACTGAAGCTTTCTTT.

This rearrangement joins TRBV10-1 to TRBJ1-5; D remains ambiguous. The germline V gene encodes CDR1 WNHNN and CDR2 SYGVQD (reference sequence). Trimming shortened V by 3 bases and J by 5 bases, and 8 bases separated the two germline ends. The CDR3 length is 13 residues. The CDR3 sequence is CASSETEHQPQHF. The CDR3 DNA reads as TGCGCCAGCAGTGAAACAGAGCATCAGCCCCAGCATTTT.

The chain joins TRBV7-2 to TRBJ1-1; D is unresolved. CDR3 length: 14 amino acids. CDR1 is SGHTA and CDR2 is FQGNSA in the germline V gene. V gave up 5 bases and J gave up 3 bases, with 13 bases separating them. For the CDR3, the DNA is TGTGCCAGCAGCCCTCTCACCACCTACACTGAAGCTTTCTTT. Its translation is CASSPLTTYTEAFF.

This chain joins TRBV5-1 and TRBJ1-2; D remains unclear. The germline V and J ends were trimmed by 4 bases and 0 bases, with 16 bases remaining between them. The CDR3 contains 16 residues. The germline gives CDR1 SGHRS, CDR2 YFSETQ. CDR3 in amino acids: CASSQTPTGANYGYTF. For the CDR3, the DNA is TGCGCCAGCAGCCAGACCCCGACGGGAGCTAACTATGGCTACACCTTC.